Following are 26 T cell receptor beta chains from one sample sequenced in a study of regulatory T cells in long-lasting Graves disease. As for time point: newly diagnosed GD, antithyroid drugs for less than 3 months. The TCR library was prepared using RNA isolated from PBMCs. Arm-PCR with iRepertoire HTBI primers amplified the CDR3 regions for these TCR beta libraries. TCRdb reprocessed the multiplex PCR reads with MiXCR, giving one entry per CDR3 protein. Altogether 350,000 to 500,000 distinct CDR3 sequences are present, 14% being singletons, with the ten largest covering more than 15%. The same sample was also used in a study of T cells in Graves' hyperthyroidism and ophthalmopathy.

The specimen comprised peripheral blood mononuclear cells (PBMCs), sampled at new diagnosis, from a patient treated with antithyroid drugs. These receptor sequences come from a woman between 50 and 59 years old with Graves disease.

This clonotype was seen many times. The V and J genes are TRBV2 and TRBJ2-1; D may match TRBD1 or TRBD2 (5 bases each). Germline assignment: CDR1 SNHLY and CDR2 FYNNEI. The CDR3 extends over 14 amino acids. V was cut by 2 bases and J by 5 bases, with 10 bases left in between. The CDR3 DNA reads TGTGCCAGCAGTGAACTGGGACCAGACAATGAGCAGTTCTTC. Protein: CASSELGPDNEQFF.

The chain couples TRBV3-1 to TRBJ1-5; D is ambiguous. CDR3 length: 14 residues. The germline gives CDR1 LGHDT, CDR2 YNNKEL (reference sequence). Between the trimmed V and J ends, which lost 3 bases and 4 bases, there was a span of 10 bases. This CDR3 reads CASSHPGGNQPQHF. CDR3 bases: TGTGCCAGCAGCCACCCTGGAGGAAATCAGCCCCAGCATTTT.

The chain links TRBV6-2 or TRBV6-3 to TRBJ2-1; 7 positions agree with TRBD2. V dropped 0 bases and J dropped 0; count of bases not matched to a gene: 14. CDR1 is MNHEY and CDR2 is SVGEGT in the germline V gene. CDR3 length: 20 amino acids. The CDR3 coding sequence is TGTGCCAGCAGTTACTCGAGCCGACTAGCAGACAAAAGCTCCTACAATGAGCAGTTCTTC. Translated, it gives CASSYSSRLADKSSYNEQFF.

This clonotype occurred many times. This sequence joins TRBV6-1 and TRBJ2-1, with 7 positions matching TRBD1. Germline-derived CDR1 and CDR2 are MNHNS and SASEGT. Trimming took 3 bases from V and 9 from J; bases not matched to a gene: 5. This CDR3 spans 13 amino acids. This CDR3 is CASSDQQGSEQFF. The CDR3 region has the DNA TGTGCCAGCAGTGACCAACAGGGGTCTGAGCAGTTCTTC.

There are many counts of this clonotype. The CDR3, as DNA: TGCGCCAGCAGAACTGAGATAACGCAGTATTTT. It specifies CASRTEITQYF. The genes are TRBV5-1 and TRBJ2-3; D is unclear. Per the germline V gene, CDR1 is SGHRS and CDR2 is YFSETQ. The CDR3 loop spans 11 amino acids. The V end lost 5 bases, the J end lost 9 bases, and 10 bases lay between the germline ends.

The V and J genes are TRBV19 and TRBJ2-1; possible D gene TRBD2, 6 bases. There are 15 residues in the CDR3. The V gene's germline CDR1 is LNHDA and CDR2 SQIVND (reference sequence). The V and J ends lost 6 bases and 7 bases respectively, with 19 bases between them. In nucleotides, the CDR3 is TGTGCCAGTAGCCAACAAGCGGGCTCCCCGAATGAGCAGTTCTTC. Its translation is CASSQQAGSPNEQFF.

This clonotype was detected only once. V gene TRBV6-1 combines with J gene TRBJ2-1; TRBD2 matches at 11 bases. Germline trimming cut 6 bases from V and 7 bases from J; bases unmatched to any gene: 5. Germline CDR1 reads MNHNS; CDR2 reads SASEGT. The CDR3 loop spans 14 amino acids. CDR3 coding DNA: TGTGCCAGCAGGACCGGACTAGCGGGTAATGAGCAGTTCTTC. Translation: CASRTGLAGNEQFF.

The chain couples TRBV7-2 to TRBJ2-1; TRBD2 matches at 8 bases. This CDR3 region has 14 residues. Germline V CDR1 and CDR2: SGHTA, FQGNSA. V lost 4 bases to trimming and J lost 8 bases; unmatched junction nucleotides: 7. In DNA form, the CDR3 reads TGTGCCAGCAGCTCCTGGACTAGCAGGGATGAGCAGTTCTTC. Protein product: CASSSWTSRDEQFF.

This clonotype has at least ten counts. The genes are TRBV6-1 and TRBJ1-5, with D tentatively TRBD1 (5 bases). The CDR3 is 16 residues long. CDR1 is MNHNS and CDR2 is SASEGT in the germline V gene. V lost 6 bases to trimming and J lost 4 bases, with 19 bases between them. Written as DNA, the CDR3 is TGTGCCAGCAGCCCAACCCCGGGACGGATTAATCAGCCCCAGCATTTT. Translation gives CASSPTPGRINQPQHF.

Ten or more counts support this clonotype. The gene calls are TRBV9 and TRBJ2-2, with 8 bases identical to TRBD1. The CDR3 is 14 amino acids. Trimming removed 4 bases from V and 7 bases from J; junction bases left unmatched: 6. Germline CDR1 is SGDLS and CDR2 is YYNGEE. The CDR3 nucleotides are TGTGCCAGCAGCACCCGACAGGGGAACGGGGAGCTGTTTTTT. This sequence encodes CASSTRQGNGELFF.

V gene TRBV27 combines with J gene TRBJ1-2; perhaps TRBD1 as D (5 bases). The V end was cut by 3 bases, the J end by 7 bases, with 12 bases between. The CDR3 is 13 residues long. Germline V gene lookup returns CDR1 MNHEY and CDR2 SMNVEV (reference sequence). The CDR3 is CASSFREGAGYTF. As DNA, the CDR3 is TGTGCCAGCAGTTTTCGAGAAGGGGCTGGCTACACCTTC.

This clonotype was recorded many times. The chain carries TRBV24-1 and TRBJ2-3, with D uncertain. Between the trimmed V and J ends, which lost 5 bases and 3 bases, there was a span of 5 bases. CDR1 and CDR2 from the germline V gene are KGHDR and SFDVKD. The CDR3 spans 12 residues. The CDR3 bases are TGTGCCACCAGTGGCCCAACAGATACGCAGTATTTT. Protein sequence: CATSGPTDTQYF.

This clonotype was seen ten or more times. The chain carries TRBV20-1 and TRBJ1-6, with TRBD1 matching over 11 bases. Germline V lookup: CDR1 DFQATT, CDR2 SNEGSKA (reference sequence). With 7 bases clipped from V and 6 bases from J, the junction kept 5 bases outside the gene matches. CDR3 size: 14 residues. CDR3 DNA: TGCAGTGTTGAGGACAGGGGGCTTAATTCACCCCTCCACTTT. As protein: CSVEDRGLNSPLHF.

The chain recombines TRBV18 with TRBJ1-1; D is unclear. The CDR3 sequence is 14 residues long. Germline CDR1 and CDR2: KGHSH and LQKENI. V was trimmed by 0 bases and J by 2 bases, leaving 7 bases between them. CDR3 in DNA: TGTGCCAGCTCACCACCATCTGACAACACTGAAGCTTTCTTT. Residues: CASSPPSDNTEAFF.

This clonotype has just a few counts. One end of the junction varies from germline; a read error may be responsible. V gene TRBV3-1 combines with J gene TRBJ2-1; 8 bases align to TRBD1. Germline V gene sequence: CDR1 LGHDT, CDR2 YNNKEL (reference sequence). This CDR3 spans 15 amino acids. The CDR3 DNA reads as TGCGCCAGCAGCCAAGGCACAGGGGGGTACAATGAGCAGTTCTTC. Its translation is CASSQGTGGYNEQFF.

This clonotype was observed at least ten times. This chain uses TRBV12-3 or TRBV12-4 with TRBJ2-1; D assignment may be TRBD1 or TRBD2 (5 bases each). Trimming removed 5 bases from V and 12 bases from J, with 20 bases in between. CDR3 length: 14 amino acids. CDR3 loop: CASSPRTAERGQFF. In nucleotides, the CDR3 is TGTGCCAGCAGTCCACGGACTGCGGAAAGGGGGCAGTTCTTC.

The rearrangement joins TRBV7-9 to TRBJ2-1, with a possible D match to TRBD2 (6 bases). There are 17 residues in the CDR3. Trimming shortened V by 5 bases and J by 6 bases, and 23 bases separated the two germline ends. Germline V gives CDR1 SEHNR, CDR2 FQNEAQ (reference sequence). The CDR3 region is CASSMPKRVVGGNEQFF. DNA of the CDR3: TGTGCCAGCAGCATGCCTAAGCGGGTCGTGGGGGGCAATGAGCAGTTCTTC.

This clonotype was observed at least ten times. J is TRBJ1-2 and V is TRBV9, with 8 bases identical to TRBD1. The CDR3 is made up of 13 amino acids. The germline V gene has CDR1 SGDLS and CDR2 YYNGEE. V was clipped by 5 bases and J by 3 bases; unmatched bases: 3. The CDR3 region is CASSVDRDYGYTF. The CDR3 nucleotides are TGTGCCAGCAGTGTGGACAGGGACTATGGCTACACCTTC. Together with reference TRBV9 and TRBJ1-2, the CDR3 gives the full variable domain: DSGVTQTPKHLITATGQRVTLRCSPRSGDLSVYWYQQSLDQGLQFLIQYYNGEERAKGNILERFSAQQFPDLHSELNLSSLELGDSALYFCASSVDRDYGYTFGSGTRLTVV.

This rearrangement joins TRBV10-3 to TRBJ1-1; D possibly corresponds to TRBD1 (6 bases). The CDR3 length is 14 residues. Germline loops: CDR1 ENHRY, CDR2 SYGVKD. The V end was cut by 4 bases, the J end by 1 base, with 10 bases between. In DNA form, the CDR3 reads TGTGCCATCAGTGGGGGGCAGGAGAACACTGAAGCTTTCTTT. It is translated as CAISGGQENTEAFF.

The genes are TRBV10-1 and TRBJ2-7; D is possibly TRBD1 or TRBD2 (5 bases each). Germline V lookup: CDR1 WNHNN, CDR2 SYGVQD (reference sequence). Trimming removed 4 bases at V and 9 bases at J, with 13 bases between. The CDR3 runs to 12 residues. DNA for the CDR3: TGCGCCAGCAGTGGGGTTGCAGGGAGGCAGTACTTC. Its translation: CASSGVAGRQYF.

At least ten counts were recorded for this clonotype. The chain combines TRBV28 with TRBJ2-4, with D tentatively TRBD2 (6 bases). Trimming pared 7 bases from V and 1 base from J, leaving 11 bases between. Looked up from germline, CDR1 is MDHEN and CDR2 is SYDVKM. This CDR3 has 14 amino acids. In DNA, the CDR3 is TGTGCCAGCATGGAGGGCCGGGCCAAAAACATTCAGTACTTC. This translates into CASMEGRAKNIQYF.

This clonotype was counted only a few times. The CDR3 here is CASTPGTTNTGELFF. In nucleotides, the CDR3 is TGTGCCAGCACCCCCGGGACCACGAACACCGGGGAGCTGTTTTTT. The gene calls are TRBV12-3 or TRBV12-4 and TRBJ2-2; D may match TRBD1 or TRBD2 (5 bases each). Trimming stripped 7 bases from V and 0 bases from J, with 12 bases between. The length of the CDR3 is 15 residues.

This clonotype was detected ten times or more. The V gene is TRBV11-3, the J gene TRBJ2-1; possibly TRBD2 for D (6 bases). The CDR3 spans 16 residues. Germline lookup yields CDR1 SGHNT and CDR2 YENEEA. Trimming took 4 bases from V and 4 from J, leaving 17 bases between them. The CDR3 region has the DNA TGTGCCAGCAGCTCGACATCCGGGAGTACATACAATGAGCAGTTCTTC. This sequence encodes CASSSTSGSTYNEQFF. Variable domain in full (rest from reference TRBV11-3 and TRBJ2-1): EAGVVQSPRYKIIEKKQPVAFWCNPISGHNTLYWYLQNLGQGPELLIRYENEEAVDDSQLPKDRFSAERLKGVDSTLKIQPAELGDSAVYLCASSSTSGSTYNEQFFGPGTRLTVL.

This clonotype was seen at least ten times. The gene calls are TRBV10-3 and TRBJ1-2; D gene uncertain. The CDR3 length is 13 residues. V dropped 6 bases and J dropped 6 bases, with 14 bases sitting between them. Germline loops: CDR1 ENHRY, CDR2 SYGVKD. The chain's CDR3 is CAIRDTRVDGYTF. The DNA of the CDR3 is TGTGCCATCAGAGACACCCGGGTTGATGGCTACACCTTC.

This clonotype was picked up a small number of times. The V call is TRBV10-2, the J call TRBJ1-1; D is possibly TRBD1 (6 bases). Germline CDR1 is WSHSY and CDR2 is SAAADI. V was shortened by 2 bases and J by 5 bases, with 18 bases between the two germline ends. CDR3 size: 16 residues. The CDR3 nucleotides are TGCGCCAGCAGTGAGAGTACAACAGGGTTTGTTACTGAAGCTTTCTTT. Translated, it gives CASSESTTGFVTEAFF.

In the case of this clonotype: A much larger clonotype is one base distant, so this may be a read error. The V and J genes are TRBV24-1 and TRBJ2-3; the D is unclear. This CDR3 is built from 14 residues. Germline CDR1 and CDR2: KGHDR and SFDVKD. The V and J ends lost 5 bases and 2 bases respectively, with 10 bases between them. In DNA, the CDR3 is TGTGCCACCAGTGGTATGACATCCACAGATACGCAGTATTTT. This encodes CATSGMTSTDTQYF.